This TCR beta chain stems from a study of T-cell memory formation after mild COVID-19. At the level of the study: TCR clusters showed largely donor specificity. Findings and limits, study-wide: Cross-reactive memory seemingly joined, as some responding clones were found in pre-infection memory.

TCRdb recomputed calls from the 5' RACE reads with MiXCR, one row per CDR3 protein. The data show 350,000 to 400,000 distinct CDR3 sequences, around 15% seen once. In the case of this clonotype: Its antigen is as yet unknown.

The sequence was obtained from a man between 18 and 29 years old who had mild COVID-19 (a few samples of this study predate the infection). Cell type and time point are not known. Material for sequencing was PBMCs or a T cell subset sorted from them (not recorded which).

In DNA form, the CDR3 reads TGTGCCAGCAGCCTCGGACACCATGATGAAAAACTGTTTTTT. Its translation: CASSLGHHDEKLFF. The chain uses TRBV7-2 and TRBJ1-4, with D possibly being TRBD1 (5 bases). The CDR3 is made up of 14 amino acids. Germline V lookup: CDR1 SGHTA, CDR2 FQGNSA. V lost 5 bases and J lost 6, with 13 bases in between.